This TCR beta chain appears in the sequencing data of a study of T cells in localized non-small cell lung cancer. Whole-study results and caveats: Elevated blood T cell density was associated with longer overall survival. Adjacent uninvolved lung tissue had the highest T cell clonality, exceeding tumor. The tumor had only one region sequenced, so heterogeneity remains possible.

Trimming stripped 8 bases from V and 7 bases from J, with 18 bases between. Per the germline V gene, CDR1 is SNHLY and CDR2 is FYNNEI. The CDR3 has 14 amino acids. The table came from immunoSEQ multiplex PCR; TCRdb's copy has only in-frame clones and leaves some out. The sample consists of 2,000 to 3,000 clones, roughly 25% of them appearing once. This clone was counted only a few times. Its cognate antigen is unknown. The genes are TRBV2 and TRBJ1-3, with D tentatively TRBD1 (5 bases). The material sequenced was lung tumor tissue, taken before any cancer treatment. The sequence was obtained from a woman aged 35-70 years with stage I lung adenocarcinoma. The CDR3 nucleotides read TGTGCCAGCCTCCTTCAGGAGGGACCTAACACCATATATTTT. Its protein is CASLLQEGPNTIYF.